Below are 30 T cell receptor beta chains sequenced from a single sample in a study of T cells expressing NK-cell markers. TCRdb reworked the 5' RACE reads into one entry per CDR3 protein, no DNA. The sample is made up of some 500,000 distinct CDR3 sequences, and the top ten hold over 1.3% of it. Source material: blood T cells: a sorted CD56 or NKG2C T cell subset, CD4+ or CD8+ T cells, or bulk PBMC T cells (not recorded which). The source of these receptors is a woman aged 45-60 years in good health.

The chain links TRBV20-1 to TRBJ2-7; TCRdb names TRBD2, which stays unverified in the absence of DNA. The CDR3 runs to 16 residues. Germline assignment: CDR1 DFQATT and CDR2 SNEGSKA (reference sequence). The CDR3: CSASLLAGGPLWEQYF.

The chain employs TRBV10-1 and TRBJ2-1. This CDR3 spans 14 amino acids. Per the germline V gene, CDR1 is WNHNN and CDR2 is SYGVQD (reference sequence). This chain's CDR3 is CASSGLPTYNEQFF.

The J gene is TRBJ2-1, the V gene TRBV4-2; the TCRdb call, TRBD1, lacks DNA for checking. Germline V gene lookup returns CDR1 LGHNA and CDR2 YNFKEQ. This CDR3 region has 18 residues. The CDR3 sequence is CASSPGQGGGVSYNEQFF.

This rearrangement joins TRBV7-9 to TRBJ2-2; TCRdb's assignment of TRBD2 cannot be checked, as there is no DNA. Per the germline V gene, CDR1 is SEHNR and CDR2 is FQNEAQ (reference sequence). The CDR3 length is 13 residues. CDR3 residues: CASSSAGGGKLFF.

This rearrangement joins TRBV4-1 to TRBJ1-4; without DNA, the TCRdb call of TRBD1 cannot be checked. CDR3 length equals 16 residues. Germline loops: CDR1 MGHRA, CDR2 YSYEKL. CDR3 region: CASSQTLTGGKEKLFF.

The chain combines TRBV9 with TRBJ2-2; TCRdb returns TRBD1, unconfirmable since there is no DNA. CDR1 and CDR2 from the germline V gene are SGDLS and YYNGEE. CDR3 length: 15 amino acids. CDR3 protein: CASSPRTANTGELFF.

The rearrangement uses TRBV6-7 and TRBJ1-1; TCRdb indicates TRBD1, and absent DNA this call remains unverified. TRBV6-7 is identified as an open reading frame with a role that is uncertain. CDR3 size: 15 residues. The CDR3 loop reads CASSYPGQGHTEAFF.

V and J are TRBV12-3 or TRBV12-4 and TRBJ2-2. The CDR3 length is 12 residues. CDR3 protein: CASTTMTRELFF.

CDR3 loop: CASTPMVGQGSYEQYF. The genes are TRBV6-2 or TRBV6-3 and TRBJ2-7; TCRdb's assignment of TRBD1 cannot be checked, as there is no DNA. Per germline, CDR1 MNHEY and CDR2 SVGEGT. This CDR3 spans 16 amino acids.

The V gene is TRBV3-1, the J gene TRBJ2-3. The length of the CDR3 is 13 residues. Germline V CDR1 and CDR2: LGHDT, YNNKEL (reference sequence). This CDR3 reads CASRQGSTDTQYF.

V is TRBV24-1 and J is TRBJ2-1. The CDR3 consists of 16 residues. CDR1 and CDR2 (germline): KGHDR, SFDVKD. CDR3 loop: CATSDSTGGSYNEQFF.

CDR3: CASSPGTGGGDEQFF. The rearrangement links TRBV5-1 to TRBJ2-1; the D gene TCRdb calls, TRBD1, cannot be checked with no DNA. This CDR3 has 15 amino acids. Germline assignment: CDR1 SGHRS and CDR2 YFSETQ.

The V gene is TRBV6-1, the J gene TRBJ2-4; with no DNA, the TCRdb D assignment of TRBD2 cannot be verified. Germline V gives CDR1 MNHNS, CDR2 SASEGT. The CDR3 has 14 residues. The chain's CDR3 is CASLAGGAKNIQYF.

The V and J genes are TRBV3-1 and TRBJ1-5. CDR1 and CDR2 from the germline V gene are LGHDT and YNNKEL (reference sequence). The CDR3 has 15 amino acids. CDR3 protein: CASSQVIGGKTAQHF.

The CDR3 reads CASSQRANPSTDTQYF. The gene calls are TRBV5-1 and TRBJ2-3; the D call from TCRdb, TRBD2, cannot be confirmed without DNA. From germline, CDR1 is SGHRS and CDR2 YFSETQ. The CDR3 runs to 16 residues.

The chain employs TRBV9 and TRBJ1-1; TCRdb's D call, TRBD1, is unchecked because there is no DNA. This CDR3 has 13 residues. Germline values: CDR1 SGDLS, CDR2 YYNGEE. The CDR3 loop reads CASSVVRGTEAFF.

J is TRBJ2-3 and V is TRBV18; TCRdb lists TRBD1, though no DNA is available to test this call. CDR1 and CDR2 from the germline V gene are KGHSH and LQKENI. This CDR3 region has 13 residues. The CDR3: CASSPPRGDTQYF.

The J gene is TRBJ2-7, the V gene TRBV5-1; the TCRdb D gene call, TRBD2, has no DNA to confirm it. Germline CDR1 and CDR2: SGHRS and YFSETQ. There are 15 residues in the CDR3. The CDR3 reads CASRNLPSGRNEQYF.

The V and J genes are TRBV2 and TRBJ2-1. Germline V lookup: CDR1 SNHLY, CDR2 FYNNEI. This CDR3 region has 15 residues. CDR3 loop: CASSELLSSYNEQFF.

The rearrangement uses TRBV3-1 and TRBJ2-3; TCRdb's D call, TRBD2, is unchecked because there is no DNA. The CDR3 consists of 14 residues. Germline assignment: CDR1 LGHDT and CDR2 YNNKEL (reference sequence). The CDR3 is CASSSSTHTDTQYF.

The chain combines TRBV5-1 with TRBJ2-6; checking the TCRdb D call of TRBD2 is not possible without DNA. Germline-derived CDR1 and CDR2 are SGHRS and YFSETQ. The CDR3 has 21 residues. CDR3 loop: CASSPRLAGGHQNSGANVLTF.

V is TRBV6-5 and J is TRBJ2-2. The CDR3 sequence is 14 residues long. Germline loops: CDR1 MNHEY, CDR2 SVGAGI. The chain's CDR3 is CASMRTTNTGELFF.

The chain links TRBV6-4 to TRBJ2-1; absent DNA, TCRdb's TRBD2 call cannot be checked. The germline V gene encodes CDR1 MRHNA and CDR2 SNTAGT. This CDR3 has 15 amino acids. CDR3 sequence: CASSGLAAAYNEQFF.

The V and J genes are TRBV6-1 and TRBJ1-2. This CDR3 spans 15 amino acids. Germline CDR1 reads MNHNS; CDR2 reads SASEGT. CDR3 sequence: CASSRKGTPNYGYTF.

The chain carries TRBV29-1 and TRBJ1-2. CDR1 is SQVTM, CDR2 ANQGSEA, per germline. This CDR3 comprises 13 residues. This CDR3 is CSVASSIGFGYTF.

V gene TRBV27 combines with J gene TRBJ1-5; no DNA is available, so the TRBD1 call from TCRdb remains unchecked. Germline assignment: CDR1 MNHEY and CDR2 SMNVEV (reference sequence). The CDR3 is 15 amino acids. CDR3 sequence: CASSLSRASNQPQHF.

The gene calls are TRBV29-1 and TRBJ1-1; TCRdb's D call, TRBD1, is unchecked because there is no DNA. Germline-derived CDR1 and CDR2 are SQVTM and ANQGSEA. CDR3 length equals 14 residues. The CDR3 spells CSVELGTGGVAAFF.

This chain joins TRBV7-2 and TRBJ2-1. CDR1 and CDR2 (germline): SGHTA, FQGNSA. The length of the CDR3 is 13 residues. The CDR3: CASSSDLTREQFF.

CDR3 in amino acids: CASSVGTDNYGYTF. The gene calls are TRBV2 and TRBJ1-2; TCRdb's D call, TRBD1, is unchecked because there is no DNA. This CDR3 comprises 14 residues. Germline assignment: CDR1 SNHLY and CDR2 FYNNEI.

This chain links TRBV12-3 or TRBV12-4 with TRBJ2-3; TCRdb lists TRBD2, though no DNA is available to test this call. The CDR3 runs 15 residues. CDR3 sequence: CASSTSLAGRLREYF.